What follows are 15 T cell receptor beta chains derived from one specimen sequenced in a study of a mutant IDH1 vaccine in newly diagnosed glioma. Regarding time point: week 23, last vaccination. Vaccination comprised doses that each held 300 ug of mutant IDH1 20-mer peptide, plus topical imiquimod. No antigen is known for these receptors. Only in-frame clones appear in the TCRdb table, and some are missing; sequencing was by immunoSEQ multiplex PCR. The sample holds 70,000 to 90,000 clones, 65% to 90% seen once. The starting material was PBMCs, obtained from a glioma patient whose treatment included an IDH1 peptide vaccine. These receptors were obtained from a man younger than 40 with glioma. Some clones in this sample may be carry-over from other donors' samples.

The chain combines TRBV7-9 with TRBJ2-5; 9 bases line up with TRBD2. CDR3 length: 14 residues. Per germline, CDR1 SEHNR and CDR2 FQNEAQ (reference sequence). The ends lost 1 base at V and 5 bases at J; junction bases unmatched: 2. This chain's CDR3 is CASSLVAGGETQYF. Here the CDR3 DNA reads TGTGCCAGCAGCTTAGTCGCGGGAGGGGAGACCCAGTACTTC.

V gene TRBV21-1 combines with J gene TRBJ2-4; the D segment call TRBD1 is taken from the table without a DNA check. TRBV21-1 counts as a pseudogene. The length of the CDR3 is 17 residues. This CDR3 reads CASSKEKGELAKNIQYF. CDR3 DNA: TGTGCCAGCAGCAAAGAAAAAGGGGAACTAGCCAAAAACATTCAGTACTTC.

The chain recombines TRBV18 with TRBJ2-3, with D unclear. The V gene's germline CDR1 is KGHSH and CDR2 LQKENI. This CDR3 is built from 12 residues. Trimming pared 5 bases from V and 1 base from J, leaving 4 bases between. CDR3 nucleotide sequence: TGTGCCAGCTCATCGGGCACAGATACGCAGTATTTT. It encodes CASSSGTDTQYF.

The V gene is TRBV21-1, the J gene TRBJ1-5. TRBV21-1 is a documented pseudogene. This CDR3 is 14 amino acids long. The CDR3 DNA sequence: TGTGCCAGCAGCAAAGTTCTACTGAATCAGCCCCAGCATTTT. Its translation: CASSKVLLNQPQHF.

The V gene is TRBV7-2, the J gene TRBJ1-1; the D is unclear. The CDR3 consists of 16 residues. Deletions cut 1 base from V and 4 bases from J, with 16 bases between. The germline gives CDR1 SGHTA, CDR2 FQGNSA. The CDR3 DNA reads TGTGCCAGCAGCTTAGATATTGCCAGGATCGGCACTGAAGCTTTCTTT. As protein: CASSLDIARIGTEAFF.

The chain combines TRBV7-9 with TRBJ1-6, with no clear D. The CDR3 is 11 amino acids. Per the germline V gene, CDR1 is SEHNR and CDR2 is FQNEAQ (reference sequence). The V gene lost 1 base and the J gene lost 15 bases, with 7 bases spanning the gap. CDR3 coding DNA: TGTGCCAGCAGCTTAGGTCCACTCCTCCACTTT. Translation gives CASSLGPLLHF. Full variable domain (remainder filled in from reference TRBV7-9 and TRBJ1-6): DTGVSQNPRHKITKRGQNVTFRCDPISEHNRLYWYRQTLGQGPEFLTYFQNEAQLEKSRLLSDRFSAERPKGSFSTLEIQRTEQGDSAMYLCASSLGPLLHFGNGTRLTVT.

V is TRBV7-2 and J is TRBJ1-2; TRBD1 might be the D (6 bases). The ends were cut back, 3 bases at V and 4 bases at J, with 18 bases in the middle. From germline, CDR1 is SGHTA and CDR2 FQGNSA. The CDR3 is 16 amino acids. This chain's CDR3 is CASSFNLQGELYGYTF. The DNA for the CDR3 is TGTGCCAGCAGCTTTAACCTACAGGGTGAACTCTATGGCTACACCTTC.

This chain uses TRBV6-1 with TRBJ1-2, with 7 bases matching TRBD1. V lost 6 bases, J lost 5 bases, and 9 bases stayed unmatched. Germline CDR1 is MNHNS and CDR2 is SASEGT. The CDR3 contains 14 residues. The CDR3 DNA reads as TGTGCCAGCAGCAGGCCCGGGACAGCATATGGCTACACCTTC. Protein sequence: CASSRPGTAYGYTF.

V and J are TRBV25-1 and TRBJ2-1; the match to TRBD2 covers 11 bases. The CDR3 loop spans 15 amino acids. V shed 6 bases, J shed 4 bases, and the junction held 5 bases outside the gene matches. Per germline, CDR1 MGHDK and CDR2 SYGVNS. Here the CDR3 reads CASSTSGRGYNEQFF. In nucleotides, the CDR3 is TGTGCCAGCAGCACTAGCGGGAGAGGATACAATGAGCAGTTCTTC.

The rearrangement joins TRBV7-3 to TRBJ2-2, with D unresolved. CDR1 is SGHTA and CDR2 is FQGTGA in the germline V gene. Trimming removed 4 bases at V and 1 base at J, with 4 bases between. The length of the CDR3 is 13 residues. CDR3 nucleotide sequence: TGTGCCAGCAGCTCGGGGAACACCGGGGAGCTGTTTTTT. This encodes CASSSGNTGELFF.

V usage is TRBV7-9 and J usage is TRBJ2-3; 9 bases fit TRBD2. Trimming removed 5 bases from V and 2 bases from J; junction bases left unmatched: 5. Germline V gives CDR1 SEHNR, CDR2 FQNEAQ (reference sequence). This CDR3 has 15 amino acids. CDR3 protein: CASSAGLANTDTQYF. In nucleotides, the CDR3 is TGTGCCAGCAGCGCGGGACTAGCCAACACAGATACGCAGTATTTT.

The chain employs TRBV2 and TRBJ1-1; D unclear. There are 10 residues in the CDR3. The V gene's germline CDR1 is SNHLY and CDR2 FYNNEI. V lost 6 bases and J lost 5, with 4 bases in between. The CDR3 loop reads CASRGTEAFF. The CDR3 region has the DNA TGTGCCAGCAGGGGGACTGAAGCTTTCTTT. The full variable domain, in which reference TRBV2 and TRBJ1-1 provide the parts outside the CDR3, is EPEVTQTPSHQVTQMGQEVILRCVPISNHLYFYWYRQILGQKVEFLVSFYNNEISEKSEIFDDQFSVERPDGSNFTLKIRSTKLEDSAMYFCASRGTEAFFGQGTRLTVV.

V is TRBV15 and J is TRBJ2-4; the D gene is possibly TRBD1 (5 bases). The CDR3 sequence is 13 residues long. Germline V gene lookup returns CDR1 LNHNV and CDR2 YYDKDF (reference sequence). V was clipped by 1 base and J by 12 bases, with 13 bases between them. The CDR3 sequence is CATSRGQGRDQYF. The CDR3, as DNA: TGTGCCACCAGCAGAGGACAAGGCAGGGATCAGTACTTC.

Remarks on this clone: The same CDR3 is also encoded by other DNA sequences in this sample. This chain joins TRBV7-9 and TRBJ1-4; no definite D call. Trimming left V 5 bases short and J 0 bases short, with 10 bases between. Looked up from germline, CDR1 is SEHNR and CDR2 is FQNEAQ (reference sequence). The CDR3 is made up of 15 amino acids. CDR3 protein: CASSRHTTTNEKLFF. The CDR3 DNA is TGTGCCAGCAGCCGTCACACCACAACTAATGAAAAACTGTTTTTT.

The chain is built from TRBV7-3 and TRBJ2-1; 11 bases align to TRBD2. The CDR3 contains 15 residues. V gave up 3 bases and J gave up 3 bases; unmatched junction bases: 1. Germline V CDR1 and CDR2: SGHTA, FQGTGA. The CDR3 nucleotides are TGTGCCAGCAGCTTCGGGACTAGCGGCTACAATGAGCAGTTCTTC. It yields the protein CASSFGTSGYNEQFF.